The 18 T cell receptor beta chains below all came from one sample that was sequenced in a study of human thymus T cells. Only in-frame clones appear in the TCRdb table, and some are missing; sequencing was by immunoSEQ multiplex PCR. This sample has under 150,000 clones, with around 96% found just once. Thymus tissue for the work was resected from patients undergoing corrective heart surgery. The source material was thymus tissue. These receptors all come from a boy under two years old with a congenital heart defect but otherwise immunologically healthy.

The CDR3 region is CASSSLANQPSTDTQYF. CDR3 nucleotides: TGTGCCAGTAGTTCCCTAGCGAATCAACCTAGCACAGATACGCAGTATTTT. V is TRBV19 and J is TRBJ2-3; tentatively, D is TRBD2 (6 bases). Trimming removed 5 bases at V and 0 bases at J, with 18 bases between. The CDR3 consists of 17 residues. From germline, CDR1 is LNHDA and CDR2 SQIVND (reference sequence). Using reference TRBV19 and TRBJ2-3 for the parts outside the CDR3, the full variable domain is DGGITQSPKYLFRKEGQNVTLSCEQNLNHDAMYWYRQDPGQGLRLIYYSQIVNDFQKGDIAEGYSVSREKKESFPLTVTSAQKNPTAFYLCASSSLANQPSTDTQYFGPGTRLTVL.

The CDR3 bases are TGTGCCAGCAGCCTGGGACAGGGGAGAGGGCAGCTAGGTACAGATACGCAGTATTTT. It encodes CASSLGQGRGQLGTDTQYF. This chain links TRBV5-6 with TRBJ2-3, with 10 bases identical to TRBD1. The CDR3 sequence is 19 residues long. Per the germline V gene, CDR1 is SGHDT and CDR2 is YYEEEE. Unmatched junction bases numbered 17, after V lost 4 bases and J lost 3 bases.

The chain links TRBV7-2 to TRBJ1-2; 8 nucleotides agree with TRBD1. The CDR3 loop spans 17 amino acids. V lost 1 base to trimming and J lost 1 base; unmatched junction nucleotides: 8. CDR1 is SGHTA, CDR2 FQGNSA, per germline. CDR3 in amino acids: CASSLEWEQGDNYGYTF. In nucleotides, the CDR3 is TGTGCCAGCAGCTTAGAATGGGAACAGGGGGATAACTATGGCTACACCTTC.

The chain carries TRBV27 and TRBJ1-2; D call uncertain. This CDR3 has 16 amino acids. CDR1 MNHEY and CDR2 SMNVEV come from the germline V gene (reference sequence). Trimming shortened V by 1 base and J by 7 bases, and 19 bases separated the two germline ends. CDR3 protein: CASSLYPSFKGGGYTF. The CDR3 DNA follows: TGTGCCAGCAGTTTATATCCTTCGTTTAAGGGTGGTGGCTACACCTTC.

Only one count was recorded for this clone. The chain links TRBV27 to TRBJ2-7; 7 bases agree with TRBD1. Trimming at V came to 8 bases and at J to 5 bases, leaving 9 bases not matched to a gene. The CDR3 spans 13 residues. Germline CDR1 is MNHEY and CDR2 is SMNVEV (reference sequence). CDR3 coding DNA: TGTGCCAGCTCGACAGGGAAAGGACACGAGCAGTACTTC. It encodes CASSTGKGHEQYF.

This chain connects TRBV6-5 to TRBJ2-1, with 9 nucleotides matching TRBD2. This CDR3 spans 15 amino acids. The V gene's germline CDR1 is MNHEY and CDR2 SVGAGI. Trimming removed 5 bases from V and 4 bases from J; junction bases left unmatched: 6. CDR3 residues: CASSHQRGVYNEQFF. Here the CDR3 DNA reads TGTGCCAGCAGTCACCAGCGGGGGGTTTACAATGAGCAGTTCTTC.

The rearrangement joins TRBV29-1 to TRBJ2-6; 7 positions agree with TRBD1. The CDR3 is made up of 15 amino acids. CDR1 and CDR2 from the germline V gene are SQVTM and ANQGSEA. V trimming: 6 bases; J trimming: 1 base; junction bases outside the gene matches: 6. The CDR3 region has the DNA TGCAGCGTGACAGGGTGGGGATCTGGGGCCAACGTCCTGACTTTC. Its protein product is CSVTGWGSGANVLTF.

The rearrangement joins TRBV4-2 to TRBJ2-7, with D perhaps matching TRBD1 (6 bases). This CDR3 comprises 18 residues. The V and J ends lost 0 bases and 3 bases respectively, with 21 bases between them. CDR1 and CDR2 (germline): LGHNA, YNFKEQ. The CDR3 sequence: CASSQEGAGTPILYEQYF. The CDR3, as DNA: TGTGCCAGCAGCCAAGAAGGGGCCGGGACACCGATCCTCTACGAGCAGTACTTC.

This chain joins TRBV2 and TRBJ1-1; D call uncertain. This CDR3 is 14 amino acids long. The V end was cut by 8 bases, the J end by 5 bases, with 18 bases between. Per germline, CDR1 SNHLY and CDR2 FYNNEI. CDR3 nucleotide sequence: TGTGCCAGCCAAGGGCAAGGGATTGGGACTGAAGCTTTCTTT. Protein product: CASQGQGIGTEAFF. Full variable domain (rest looked up from reference TRBV2 and TRBJ1-1): EPEVTQTPSHQVTQMGQEVILRCVPISNHLYFYWYRQILGQKVEFLVSFYNNEISEKSEIFDDQFSVERPDGSNFTLKIRSTKLEDSAMYFCASQGQGIGTEAFFGQGTRLTVV.

This chain connects TRBV5-5 to TRBJ1-1; D unresolved. Between the trimmed V and J ends, which lost 4 bases and 8 bases, there was a span of 15 bases. The CDR3 is 13 residues long. Germline CDR1 SGHKS, CDR2 YYEKEE (reference sequence). The CDR3 DNA sequence: TGTGCCAGCAGCCTGGGGTCTACAGTCGAAGCTTTCTTT. It is translated as CASSLGSTVEAFF.

This chain links TRBV9 with TRBJ1-2, with TRBD1 identical over 9 bases. CDR1 SGDLS and CDR2 YYNGEE come from the germline V gene. The CDR3 runs 14 residues. V dropped 0 bases and J dropped 5; count of bases not matched to a gene: 2. The CDR3 coding sequence is TGTGCCAGCAGCGTAGGAGGACAGGGGTATGGCTACACCTTC. Residues: CASSVGGQGYGYTF.

This clone was detected only once. This chain uses TRBV28 with TRBJ2-5; 9 bases are shared with TRBD1. CDR3 length equals 17 residues. Germline assignment: CDR1 MDHEN and CDR2 SYDVKM. With 4 bases clipped from V and 5 bases from J, the junction kept 14 bases outside the gene matches. The CDR3 region has the DNA TGTGCCAGCAGTTCCCTACCAATGGACAGGGGAGATGAGACCCAGTACTTC. This gives the protein CASSSLPMDRGDETQYF.

The chain combines TRBV6-5 with TRBJ2-7; D may match TRBD1 or TRBD2 (5 bases each). The CDR3 spans 15 residues. The V end lost 4 bases, the J end lost 0 bases, and 13 bases lay between the germline ends. CDR1 is MNHEY, CDR2 SVGAGI, per germline. CDR3: CASSCPGTSSYEQYF. The CDR3 DNA is TGTGCCAGCAGTTGTCCGGGGACGAGCTCCTACGAGCAGTACTTC.

The chain carries TRBV6-5 and TRBJ1-3; D call uncertain. Germline V CDR1 and CDR2: MNHEY, SVGAGI. The CDR3 consists of 16 residues. V was shortened by 0 bases and J by 0 bases, with 9 bases between the two germline ends. CDR3 DNA: TGTGCCAGCAGTTACTCCGGACGGTTCTCTGGAAACACCATATATTTT. Translated: CASSYSGRFSGNTIYF.

Written as DNA, the CDR3 is TGTGCCAGCAGCTTACTGGGCTATAATTCACCCCTCCACTTT. This sequence encodes CASSLLGYNSPLHF. This chain uses TRBV7-2 with TRBJ1-6; D not resolved. The CDR3 runs 14 residues. CDR1 and CDR2 (germline): SGHTA, FQGNSA. The germline V and J ends were trimmed by 2 bases and 3 bases, with 5 bases remaining between them. The whole variable domain, filled in from reference TRBV7-2 and TRBJ1-6, reads GAGVSQSPSNKVTEKGKDVELRCDPISGHTALYWYRQSLGQGLEFLIYFQGNSAPDKSGLPSDRFSAERTGGSVSTLTIQRTQQEDSAVYLCASSLLGYNSPLHFGNGTRLTVT.

The chain uses TRBV2 and TRBJ1-1, with D tentatively TRBD1 (6 bases). This CDR3 comprises 14 residues. V lost 3 bases, J lost 3 bases, and 11 bases lay in between. In germline, CDR1 is SNHLY, CDR2 FYNNEI. The CDR3 reads CASSDSRTDTEAFF. The CDR3 coding sequence is TGTGCCAGCAGTGATTCCCGGACAGACACTGAAGCTTTCTTT.

This chain connects TRBV30 to TRBJ1-1; D perhaps matches TRBD1 (5 bases). Between the trimmed V and J ends, which lost 2 bases and 4 bases, there was a span of 11 bases. This CDR3 spans 13 amino acids. The germline gives CDR1 GTSNPN, CDR2 SVGIG (reference sequence). DNA for the CDR3: TGTGCCTGGAGTCAACAGGCGTTCACTGAAGCTTTCTTT. This translates into CAWSQQAFTEAFF. The full variable domain, its missing parts supplied by reference TRBV30 and TRBJ1-1, is SQTIHQWPATLVQPVGSPLSLECTVEGTSNPNLYWYRQAAGRGLQLLFYSVGIGQISSEVPQNLSASRPQDRQFILSSKKLLLSDSGFYLCAWSQQAFTEAFFGQGTRLTVV.

The chain joins TRBV29-1 to TRBJ1-2; 12 bases agree with TRBD1. Losses at the gene ends were 3 bases for V and 7 bases for J; bases not matched to a gene: 12. The CDR3 totals 16 residues. Germline CDR1 SQVTM, CDR2 ANQGSEA. The CDR3 DNA is TGCAGCGTTGACCCTCCGGGACAGGGGGCTTCTGGTGGCTACACCTTC. It yields the protein CSVDPPGQGASGGYTF.